The present T cell receptor (beta chain) was sequenced within a study of T cell responses to AZD1222 COVID-19 vaccine. At the level of the study: Pooling covered second doses at about 4 or about 12 weeks.

The CDR3 loop spans 16 amino acids. Germline V gene lookup returns CDR1 SGHTA and CDR2 FQGNSA. V trimming: 1 base; J trimming: 4 bases; junction bases outside the gene matches: 5. TCRdb's table, derived via immunoSEQ multiplex PCR, lists solely in-frame clones and lacks some. The repertoire holds 150,000 or so clones, 90% to 95% seen once, with around 1.4% in the top ten. Here the sequenced sample was peripheral blood, taken on day 0 of AZD1222 vaccination. This sequence was found in an adult in good health. The chain carries TRBV7-2 and TRBJ2-3; 10 positions agree with TRBD2. This CDR3 is CASSLVGLAGADTQYF. The CDR3 DNA follows: TGTGCCAGCAGCTTAGTCGGGCTAGCGGGAGCAGATACGCAGTATTTT.